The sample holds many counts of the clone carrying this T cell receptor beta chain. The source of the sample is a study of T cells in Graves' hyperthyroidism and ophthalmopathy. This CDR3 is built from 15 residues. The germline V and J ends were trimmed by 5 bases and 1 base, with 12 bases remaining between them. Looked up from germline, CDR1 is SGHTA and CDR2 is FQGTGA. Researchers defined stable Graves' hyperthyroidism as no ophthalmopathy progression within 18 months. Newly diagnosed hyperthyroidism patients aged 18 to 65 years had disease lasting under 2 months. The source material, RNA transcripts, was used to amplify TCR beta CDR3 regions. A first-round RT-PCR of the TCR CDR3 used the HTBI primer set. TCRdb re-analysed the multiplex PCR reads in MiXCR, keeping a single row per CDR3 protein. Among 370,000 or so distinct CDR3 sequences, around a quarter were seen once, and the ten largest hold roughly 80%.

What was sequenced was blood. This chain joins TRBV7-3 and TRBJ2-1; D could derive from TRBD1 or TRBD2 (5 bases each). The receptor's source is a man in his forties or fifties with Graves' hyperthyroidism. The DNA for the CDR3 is TGTGCCAGCAGCATTGGGACCTCTTCCTACAATGAGCAGTTCTTC. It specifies CASSIGTSSYNEQFF.